The rows below give T cell receptor beta chains drawn from one sample of a study of vaccination effects on CD4 cells after COVID-19. Sequencing used immunoSEQ multiplex PCR; TCRdb keeps in-frame clones, though not all of them. The sample holds tens of thousands of clones; roughly 70% are singletons and the top ten take 20% to 25%. No antigen has been identified for these receptors. Sequenced here: CD4+ T cells from PBMCs cultured with SARS-CoV-2 spike peptides, sampled before COVID-19 vaccination. These receptors were collected from a human donor who received a COVID-19 vaccine. Both conserved end residues are part of each CDR3. The D gene is left open where the match is weak. Clone size is shown for a subset of rows, as once, few, many or a class of expanded clone.

CDR3 protein: CASSIRTGDYTF
CDR3 DNA: TGTGCCAGCAGCATCCGGACAGGGGACTACACCTTC
V gene: TRBV5-4
clone size: NA
J gene: TRBJ1-2
D gene: TRBD1

CDR3 protein: CASSGPLAGGPESSYNEQFF
CDR3 DNA: TGTGCCAGCAGCGGACCACTAGCGGGGGGGCCGGAAAGCTCCTACAATGAGCAGTTCTTC
V gene: TRBV6-6
clone size: NA
J gene: TRBJ2-1
D gene: TRBD2

CDR3 protein: CASSQGAGGQPQHF
CDR3 DNA: TGTGCCAGCAGCCAGGGGGCAGGCGGTCAGCCCCAGCATTTT
V gene: TRBV6-5
clone size: NA
J gene: TRBJ1-5
D gene: TRBD1

CDR3 protein: CASSLAASDTDTQYF
CDR3 DNA: TGCGCCAGCAGCTTAGCCGCTTCGGACACAGATACGCAGTATTTT
V gene: TRBV5-1
clone size: NA
J gene: TRBJ2-3
D gene: NA

CDR3 protein: CASSLSRGTDYGYTF
CDR3 DNA: TGTGCCAGCAGCTTATCCCGCGGCACAGACTATGGCTACACCTTC
V gene: TRBV7-8
clone size: NA
J gene: TRBJ1-2
D gene: NA

CDR3 protein: CASSFTGNYGYTF
CDR3 DNA: TGTGCCAGCAGTTTTACAGGGAACTATGGCTACACCTTC
V gene: TRBV28
clone size: NA
J gene: TRBJ1-2
D gene: NA

CDR3 protein: CASSMIPGQGKNEQFF
CDR3 DNA: TGTGCCAGCAGCATGATCCCGGGACAGGGGAAAAATGAGCAGTTCTTC
V gene: TRBV5-6
clone size: NA
J gene: TRBJ2-1
D gene: TRBD1

CDR3 protein: CASSISGANVLTF
CDR3 DNA: TGTGCCAGCAGTATCTCTGGGGCCAACGTCCTGACTTTC
V gene: TRBV9
clone size: NA
J gene: TRBJ2-6
D gene: NA

CDR3 protein: CASSYSRRDTQYF
CDR3 DNA: TGTGCCAGCAGTTACTCGCGGAGAGATACGCAGTATTTT
V gene: TRBV6-5
clone size: NA
J gene: TRBJ2-3
D gene: NA

CDR3 protein: CASSLESGGNYGYTF
CDR3 DNA: TGTGCCAGCAGCTTAGAGTCGGGGGGAAACTATGGCTACACCTTC
V gene: TRBV7-2
clone size: NA
J gene: TRBJ1-2
D gene: NA

CDR3 protein: CAISQAGAFNYGYTF
CDR3 DNA: TGTGCCATCAGCCAAGCAGGGGCATTCAACTATGGCTACACCTTC
V gene: TRBV10-3
clone size: NA
J gene: TRBJ1-2
D gene: NA

CDR3 protein: CASSQGLGETQYF
CDR3 DNA: TGTGCCAGCAGTCAGGGTTTGGGGGAGACCCAGTACTTC
V gene: TRBV6-5
clone size: NA
J gene: TRBJ2-5
D gene: NA

CDR3 protein: CASRRGGHTDEKLFF
CDR3 DNA: TGCGCCAGTCGGCGGGGAGGACACACGGATGAAAAACTGTTTTTT
V gene: TRBV4-1
clone size: NA
J gene: TRBJ1-4
D gene: NA

CDR3 protein: CASRSRRSSYEQYF
CDR3 DNA: TGTGCCAGCAGGAGCCGACGGAGCTCCTACGAGCAGTACTTC
V gene: TRBV5-8
clone size: NA
J gene: TRBJ2-7
D gene: NA

CDR3 protein: CASSSYSPAGYTF
CDR3 DNA: TGTGCCAGCAGCTCCTACAGCCCCGCGGGCTACACCTTC
V gene: TRBV5-6
clone size: few
J gene: TRBJ1-2
D gene: NA

CDR3 protein: CASSLGTTGRQPQHF
CDR3 DNA: TGTGCCAGCAGCTTAGGGACTACCGGCAGGCAGCCCCAGCATTTT
V gene: TRBV7-2
clone size: few
J gene: TRBJ1-5
D gene: NA

CDR3 protein: CASSSRQGETSPLHF
CDR3 DNA: TGTGCCAGCAGCTCTAGACAGGGAGAGACTTCACCCCTCCACTTT
V gene: TRBV7-2
clone size: NA
J gene: TRBJ1-6
D gene: TRBD1

CDR3 protein: CASSIGSANYGYTF
CDR3 DNA: TGTGCCAGTAGTATCGGGAGTGCTAACTATGGCTACACCTTC
V gene: TRBV19
clone size: once
J gene: TRBJ1-2
D gene: NA

CDR3 protein: CASSLFLGEYGYTF
CDR3 DNA: TGTGCCAGCAGCTTGTTCTTAGGGGAGTATGGCTACACCTTC
V gene: TRBV5-4
clone size: NA
J gene: TRBJ1-2
D gene: NA

CDR3 protein: CASSLFQLAKNIQYF
CDR3 DNA: TGTGCCAGCAGCTTATTTCAGTTAGCCAAAAACATTCAGTACTTC
V gene: TRBV5-8
clone size: NA
J gene: TRBJ2-4
D gene: NA

CDR3 protein: CASSVVANTEAFF
CDR3 DNA: TGTGCCAGCAGCGTAGTTGCGAACACTGAAGCTTTCTTT
V gene: TRBV9
clone size: NA
J gene: TRBJ1-1
D gene: NA

CDR3 protein: CASSHIGGTSGGVGAQYF
CDR3 DNA: TGCGCCAGCAGCCATATAGGGGGTACTAGCGGGGGGGTAGGGGCGCAGTATTTT
V gene: TRBV4-3
clone size: few
J gene: TRBJ2-3
D gene: TRBD2

CDR3 protein: CAIRRQENSPLHF
CDR3 DNA: TGTGCCATCCGACGCCAGGAAAATTCACCCCTCCACTTT
V gene: TRBV10-3
clone size: NA
J gene: TRBJ1-6
D gene: NA

CDR3 protein: CASSLRSETGELFF
CDR3 DNA: TGCGCCAGCAGCTTAAGGTCTGAAACCGGGGAGCTGTTTTTT
V gene: TRBV5-1
clone size: NA
J gene: TRBJ2-2
D gene: NA

CDR3 protein: CASSFPREELFF
CDR3 DNA: TGTGCCAGCAGCTTTCCAAGGGAGGAGCTGTTTTTT
V gene: TRBV7-2
clone size: NA
J gene: TRBJ2-2
D gene: NA

CDR3 protein: CASSLERGGSGYNEQFF
CDR3 DNA: TGTGCCAGCTCACTAGAAAGGGGCGGGAGTGGCTACAATGAGCAGTTCTTC
V gene: TRBV2
clone size: NA
J gene: TRBJ2-1
D gene: TRBD2

CDR3 protein: CASSAPGAGQYNEQFF
CDR3 DNA: TGTGCCAGCAGCGCCCCAGGGGCGGGGCAATACAATGAGCAGTTCTTC
V gene: TRBV9
clone size: NA
J gene: TRBJ2-1
D gene: NA

CDR3 protein: CASSLGYSNEQFF
CDR3 DNA: TGTGCCAGCAGCTTAGGGTACAGCAATGAGCAGTTCTTC
V gene: TRBV7-2
clone size: NA
J gene: TRBJ2-1
D gene: NA

CDR3 protein: CSVENSRYGYTF
CDR3 DNA: TGCAGCGTTGAGAACTCAAGATATGGCTACACCTTC
V gene: TRBV29-1
clone size: few
J gene: TRBJ1-2
D gene: NA

CDR3 protein: CASSHGAQGTQAFF
CDR3 DNA: TGTGCCAGCAGCCACGGGGCTCAGGGTACCCAAGCTTTCTTT
V gene: TRBV3-1/TRBV3-2
clone size: few
J gene: TRBJ1-1
D gene: NA

CDR3 protein: CASSSGYGYTF
CDR3 DNA: TGTGCCAGCAGTTCGGGCTATGGCTACACCTTC
V gene: TRBV6-5
clone size: NA
J gene: TRBJ1-2
D gene: NA

CDR3 protein: CASSLGRGNTIYF
CDR3 DNA: TGTGCCAGCAGCTTGGGAAGGGGAAACACCATATATTTT
V gene: TRBV5-5
clone size: few
J gene: TRBJ1-3
D gene: NA

CDR3 protein: CASSPGRGNTDTQYF
CDR3 DNA: TGCGCCAGCAGCCCCGGGAGAGGGAACACAGATACGCAGTATTTT
V gene: TRBV5-1
clone size: NA
J gene: TRBJ2-3
D gene: NA

CDR3 protein: CASIQAPGPAGTQYF
CDR3 DNA: TGTGCCAGCATCCAAGCTCCGGGGCCGGCGGGGACCCAGTACTTC
V gene: TRBV7-2
clone size: NA
J gene: TRBJ2-5
D gene: NA

CDR3 protein: CASSAGTGGLYGYTF
CDR3 DNA: TGTGCCAGCAGCGCCGGGACAGGGGGCTTGTATGGCTACACCTTC
V gene: TRBV2
clone size: NA
J gene: TRBJ1-2
D gene: TRBD1

CDR3 protein: CASNQRGRGGDYGYTF
CDR3 DNA: TGTGCCAGCAACCAGAGGGGCAGGGGGGGGGACTATGGCTACACCTTC
V gene: TRBV5-5
clone size: NA
J gene: TRBJ1-2
D gene: TRBD1

CDR3 protein: CASSSLQETQYF
CDR3 DNA: TGCGCCAGCAGCTCGCTACAAGAGACCCAGTACTTC
V gene: TRBV5-1
clone size: NA
J gene: TRBJ2-5
D gene: NA